This T cell receptor (beta chain) is drawn from a study of identical twins. Findings and limits, study-wide: Cord blood beta clonotypes present at high abundance carried fewer insertions; no such pattern appeared in memory repertoires. Excess sharing between twins was weaker in beta out-of-frame sequences.

Unique molecular identifiers were in the cDNA, with template-switch universal primer binding. Via MiXCR, TCRdb re-called the 5' RACE reads, giving one row per CDR3 protein. The sample yields around 280,000 distinct CDR3 sequences, approximately 8% seen once. The CDR3 has 14 amino acids. V dropped 2 bases and J dropped 1 base, with 8 bases sitting between them. CDR1 is LGHDT and CDR2 is YNNKEL in the germline V gene (reference sequence). Many counts were recorded for this clonotype. Its antigen is not identified. Healthy Caucasian individuals made up all the donors. The same data also went into a second study, on yellow fever vaccine responses in identical twins.

The sequencing sample was made of memory (CD45RO+) T cells sorted from blood. The TCR originated in a woman between 18 and 29 years old in good health. The chain combines TRBV3-1 with TRBJ1-1; D remains unclear. This CDR3 is CASSQLKGNTEAFF. CDR3 nucleotides: TGTGCCAGCAGCCAATTAAAGGGGAACACTGAAGCTTTCTTT.